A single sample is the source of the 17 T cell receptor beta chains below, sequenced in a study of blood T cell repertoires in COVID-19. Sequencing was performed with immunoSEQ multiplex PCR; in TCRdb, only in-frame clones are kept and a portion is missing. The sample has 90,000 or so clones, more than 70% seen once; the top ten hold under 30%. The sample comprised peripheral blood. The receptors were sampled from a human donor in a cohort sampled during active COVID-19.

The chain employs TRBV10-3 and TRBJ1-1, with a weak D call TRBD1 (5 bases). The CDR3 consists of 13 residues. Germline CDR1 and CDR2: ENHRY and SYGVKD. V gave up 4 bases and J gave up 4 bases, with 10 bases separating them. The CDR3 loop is CAISAGVFTEAFF. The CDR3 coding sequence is TGTGCCATCAGTGCGGGGGTTTTCACTGAAGCTTTCTTT.

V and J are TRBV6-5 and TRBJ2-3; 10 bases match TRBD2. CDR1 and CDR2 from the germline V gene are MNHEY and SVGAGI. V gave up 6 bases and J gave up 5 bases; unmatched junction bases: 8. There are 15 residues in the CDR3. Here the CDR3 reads CASRRSGRAGDTQYF. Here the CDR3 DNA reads TGTGCCAGCAGGCGCAGCGGGAGGGCGGGAGATACGCAGTATTTT.

The CDR3 DNA is TGTGCCAGCAGCGTAGGGCGGGAGGGCCGAACCGGGGAGCTGTTTTTT. Translating gives CASSVGREGRTGELFF. V gene TRBV9 combines with J gene TRBJ2-2, with 9 bases fitting TRBD2. CDR3 size: 16 residues. V dropped 0 bases and J dropped 5; count of bases not matched to a gene: 5. Germline CDR1 SGDLS, CDR2 YYNGEE.

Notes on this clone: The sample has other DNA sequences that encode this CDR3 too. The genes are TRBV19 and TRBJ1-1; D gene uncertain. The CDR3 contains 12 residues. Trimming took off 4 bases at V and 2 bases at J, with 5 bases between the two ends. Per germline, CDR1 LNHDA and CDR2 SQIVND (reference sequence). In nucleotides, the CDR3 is TGTGCCAGTAGTACGGGAAACACTGAAGCTTTCTTT. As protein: CASSTGNTEAFF.

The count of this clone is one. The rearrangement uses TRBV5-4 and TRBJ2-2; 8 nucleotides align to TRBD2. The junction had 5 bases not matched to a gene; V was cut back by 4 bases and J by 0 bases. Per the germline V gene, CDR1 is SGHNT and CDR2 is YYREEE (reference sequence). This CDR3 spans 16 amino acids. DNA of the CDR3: TGTGCCAGCAGCCTTGGTAGCGGGGCGAACACCGGGGAGCTGTTTTTT. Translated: CASSLGSGANTGELFF.

The CDR3 nucleotides read TGTGCCAGCAGTCCCATTAGCGGGGGGGCCTACAATGAGCAGTTCTTC. It specifies CASSPISGGAYNEQFF. V is TRBV2 and J is TRBJ2-1; 11 bases are shared with TRBD2. Germline V gives CDR1 SNHLY, CDR2 FYNNEI. The CDR3 is made up of 16 amino acids. V was pared by 5 bases and J by 2 bases, with 5 bases of the junction left unmatched.

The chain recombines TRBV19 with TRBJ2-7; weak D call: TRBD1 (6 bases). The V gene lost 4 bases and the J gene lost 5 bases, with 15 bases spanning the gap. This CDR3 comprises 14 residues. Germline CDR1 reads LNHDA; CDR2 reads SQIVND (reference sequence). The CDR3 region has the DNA TGTGCCAGTAGTACCTCGGACAGCGTTGACGAGCAGTACTTC. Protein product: CASSTSDSVDEQYF.

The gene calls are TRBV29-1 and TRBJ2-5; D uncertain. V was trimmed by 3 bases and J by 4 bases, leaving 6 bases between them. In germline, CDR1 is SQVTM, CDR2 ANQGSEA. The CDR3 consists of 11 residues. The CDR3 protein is CSVESRETQYF. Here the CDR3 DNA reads TGCAGCGTTGAGTCGCGAGAGACCCAGTACTTC.

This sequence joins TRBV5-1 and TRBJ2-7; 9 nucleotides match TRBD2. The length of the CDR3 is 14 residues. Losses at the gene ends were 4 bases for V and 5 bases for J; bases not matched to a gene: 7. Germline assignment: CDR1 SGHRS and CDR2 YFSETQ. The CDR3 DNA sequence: TGCGCCAGCAGCCCTGCTAGCGGGAAAGACGAGCAGTACTTC. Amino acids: CASSPASGKDEQYF.

CDR3 in DNA: TGTGCCAGCAGTTTAGGACAGGGGGTATACACCATATATTTT. It is translated as CASSLGQGVYTIYF. The chain couples TRBV28 to TRBJ1-3, with 10 bases lining up with TRBD1. Germline lookup yields CDR1 MDHEN and CDR2 SYDVKM. The V and J ends lost 2 bases and 8 bases, in that order; junction bases with no gene match: 3. The CDR3 is 14 residues long.

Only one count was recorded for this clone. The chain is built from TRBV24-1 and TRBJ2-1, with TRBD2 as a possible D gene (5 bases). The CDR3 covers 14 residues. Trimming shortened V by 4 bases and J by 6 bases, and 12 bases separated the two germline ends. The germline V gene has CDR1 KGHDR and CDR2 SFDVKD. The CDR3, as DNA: TGTGCCACCAGTGACTCACTAGGATTCAATGAGCAGTTCTTC. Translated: CATSDSLGFNEQFF.

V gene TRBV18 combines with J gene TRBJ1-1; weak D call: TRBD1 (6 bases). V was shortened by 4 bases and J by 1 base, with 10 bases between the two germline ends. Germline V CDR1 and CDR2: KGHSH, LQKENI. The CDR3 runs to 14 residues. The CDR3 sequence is CASSLRGQNTEAFF. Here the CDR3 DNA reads TGTGCCAGCTCACTTCGGGGACAGAACACTGAAGCTTTCTTT.

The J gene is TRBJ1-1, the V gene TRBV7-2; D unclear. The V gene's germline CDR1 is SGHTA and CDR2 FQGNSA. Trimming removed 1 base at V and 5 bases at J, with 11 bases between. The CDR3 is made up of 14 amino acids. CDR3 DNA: TGTGCCAGCAGCTTAGGGGGAGGGAAGACTGAAGCTTTCTTT. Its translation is CASSLGGGKTEAFF.

CDR3 in amino acids: CASSFSGSQGGTQYF. The CDR3 DNA follows: TGTGCCAGCAGCTTTAGCGGGAGCCAGGGGGGTACGCAGTATTTT. The chain has TRBV5-6 and TRBJ2-3; 9 positions agree with TRBD2. V lost 2 bases and J lost 8; bases outside the gene matches: 9. Per the germline V gene, CDR1 is SGHDT and CDR2 is YYEEEE. The CDR3 loop spans 15 amino acids.

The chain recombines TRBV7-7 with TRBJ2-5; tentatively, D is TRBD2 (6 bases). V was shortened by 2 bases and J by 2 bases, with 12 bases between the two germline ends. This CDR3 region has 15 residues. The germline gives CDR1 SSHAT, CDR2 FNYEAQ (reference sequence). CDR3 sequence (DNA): TGTGCCAGCAGCTTAAGGTTTGGGACTCAAGAGACCCAGTACTTC. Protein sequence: CASSLRFGTQETQYF.

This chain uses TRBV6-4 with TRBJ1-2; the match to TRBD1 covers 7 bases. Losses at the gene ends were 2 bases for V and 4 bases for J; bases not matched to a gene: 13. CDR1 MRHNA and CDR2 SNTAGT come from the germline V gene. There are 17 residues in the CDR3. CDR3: CASSDGAGGDGAYGYTF. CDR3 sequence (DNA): TGTGCCAGCAGTGACGGGGCAGGGGGAGATGGGGCCTATGGCTACACCTTC.

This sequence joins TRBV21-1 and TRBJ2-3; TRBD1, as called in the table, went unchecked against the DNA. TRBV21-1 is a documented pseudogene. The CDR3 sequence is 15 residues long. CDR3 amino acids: CASSNGTSSTDTQYF. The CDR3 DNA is TGTGCCAGCAGCAACGGGACATCTAGCACAGATACGCAGTATTTT.